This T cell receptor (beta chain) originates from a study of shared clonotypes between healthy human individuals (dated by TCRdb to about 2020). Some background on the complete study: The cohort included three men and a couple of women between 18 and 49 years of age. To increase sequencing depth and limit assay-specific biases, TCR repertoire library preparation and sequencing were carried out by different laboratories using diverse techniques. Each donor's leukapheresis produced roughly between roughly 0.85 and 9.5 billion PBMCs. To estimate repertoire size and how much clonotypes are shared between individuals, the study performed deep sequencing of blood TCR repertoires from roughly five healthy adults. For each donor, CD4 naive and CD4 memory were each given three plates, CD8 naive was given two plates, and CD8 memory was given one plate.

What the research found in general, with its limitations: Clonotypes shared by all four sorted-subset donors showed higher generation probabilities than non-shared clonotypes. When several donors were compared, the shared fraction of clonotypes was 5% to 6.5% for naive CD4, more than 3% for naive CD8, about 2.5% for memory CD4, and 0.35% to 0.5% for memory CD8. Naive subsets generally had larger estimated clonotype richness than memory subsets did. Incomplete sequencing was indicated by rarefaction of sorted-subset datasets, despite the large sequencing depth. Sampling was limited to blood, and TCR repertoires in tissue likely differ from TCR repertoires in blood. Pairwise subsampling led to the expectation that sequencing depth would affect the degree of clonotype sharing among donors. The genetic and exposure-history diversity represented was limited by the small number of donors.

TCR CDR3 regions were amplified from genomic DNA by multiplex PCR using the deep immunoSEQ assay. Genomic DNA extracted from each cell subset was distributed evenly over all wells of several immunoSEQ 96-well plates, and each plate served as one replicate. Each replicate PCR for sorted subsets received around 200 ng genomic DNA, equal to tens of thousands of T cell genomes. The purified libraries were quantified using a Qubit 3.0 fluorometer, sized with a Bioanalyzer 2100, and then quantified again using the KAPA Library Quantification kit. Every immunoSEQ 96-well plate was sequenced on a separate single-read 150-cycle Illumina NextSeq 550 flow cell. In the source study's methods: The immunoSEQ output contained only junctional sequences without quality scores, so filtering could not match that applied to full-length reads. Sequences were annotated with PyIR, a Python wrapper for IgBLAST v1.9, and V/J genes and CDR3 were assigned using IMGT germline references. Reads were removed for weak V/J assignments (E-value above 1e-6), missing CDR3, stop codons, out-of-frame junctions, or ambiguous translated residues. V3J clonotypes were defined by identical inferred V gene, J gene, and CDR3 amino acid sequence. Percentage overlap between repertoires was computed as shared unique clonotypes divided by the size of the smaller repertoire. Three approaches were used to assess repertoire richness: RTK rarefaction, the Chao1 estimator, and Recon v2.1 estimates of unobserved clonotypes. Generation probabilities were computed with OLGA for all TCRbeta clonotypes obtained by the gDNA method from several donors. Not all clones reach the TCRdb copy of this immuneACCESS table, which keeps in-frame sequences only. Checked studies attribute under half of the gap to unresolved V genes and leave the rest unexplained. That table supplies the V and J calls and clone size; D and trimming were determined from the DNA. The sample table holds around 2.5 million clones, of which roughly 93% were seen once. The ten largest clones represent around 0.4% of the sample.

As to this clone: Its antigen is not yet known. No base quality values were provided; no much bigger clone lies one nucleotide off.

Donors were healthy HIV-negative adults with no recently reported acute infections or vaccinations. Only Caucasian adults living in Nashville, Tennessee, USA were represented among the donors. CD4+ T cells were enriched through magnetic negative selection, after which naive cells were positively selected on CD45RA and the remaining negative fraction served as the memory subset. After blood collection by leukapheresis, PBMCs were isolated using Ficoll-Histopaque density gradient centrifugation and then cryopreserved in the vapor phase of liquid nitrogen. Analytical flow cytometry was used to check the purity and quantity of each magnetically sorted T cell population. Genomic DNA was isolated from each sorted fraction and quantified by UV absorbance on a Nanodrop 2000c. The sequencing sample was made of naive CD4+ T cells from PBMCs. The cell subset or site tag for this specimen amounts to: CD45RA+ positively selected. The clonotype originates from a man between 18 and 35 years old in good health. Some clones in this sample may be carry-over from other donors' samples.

The CDR3: CASSQEPGISGNTIYF. The DNA sequence reads TGCGCCAGCAGCCAAGAACCGGGAATCAGTGGAAACACCATATATTTT. The sequence is built from TRBV4-1 and TRBJ1-3; the D gene lacks a confident call. Measured from the cysteine to the phenylalanine, the CDR3 is 16 residues long. CDR3 DNA is the only sequence kept; it has 48 bases, read in frame from the first base. The trim is 0 bases for V and 3 bases for J, with a gap of 12 bases between the germline ends. CDR1 and CDR2 are drawn from the germline V gene: MGHRA, YSYEKL.